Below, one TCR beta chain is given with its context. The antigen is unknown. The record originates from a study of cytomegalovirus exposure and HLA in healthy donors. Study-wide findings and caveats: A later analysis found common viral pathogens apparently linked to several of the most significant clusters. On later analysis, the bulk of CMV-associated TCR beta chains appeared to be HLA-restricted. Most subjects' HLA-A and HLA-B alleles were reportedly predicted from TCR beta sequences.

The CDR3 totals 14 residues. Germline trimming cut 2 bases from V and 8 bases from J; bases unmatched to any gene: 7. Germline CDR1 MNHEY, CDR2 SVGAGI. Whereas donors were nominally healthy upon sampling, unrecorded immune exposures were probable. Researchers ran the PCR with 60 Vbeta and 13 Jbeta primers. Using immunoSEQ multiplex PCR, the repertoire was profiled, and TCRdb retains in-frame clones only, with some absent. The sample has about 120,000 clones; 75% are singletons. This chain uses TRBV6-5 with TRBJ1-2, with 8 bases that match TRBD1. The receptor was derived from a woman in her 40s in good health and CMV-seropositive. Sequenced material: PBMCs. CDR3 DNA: TGTGCCAGCAGTTACACCAGGGGGCGGAAAGGCTACACCTTC. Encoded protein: CASSYTRGRKGYTF.